The source of this T cell receptor (beta chain) is a study of control samples from healthy donors and cancer patients. TCRdb keeps only in-frame clones here, not all; method: immunoSEQ multiplex PCR. This table holds about 110,000 clones, approximately 84% found once. This CDR3 comprises 15 residues. From germline, CDR1 is MGHRA and CDR2 YSYEKL. V shed 2 bases, J shed 4 bases, and the junction held 4 bases outside the gene matches. The chain joins TRBV4-1 to TRBJ2-7; 11 bases agree with TRBD2. The sample comprised blood. The clonotype was recovered from a man aged 18 to 29 in good health. This CDR3 is CASSQLAGGVYEQYV. CDR3 nucleotide sequence: TGCGCCAGCAGCCAATTAGCGGGGGGGGTTTACGAGCAGTACGTC.